This T cell receptor (beta chain) is drawn from a study of T cells in Graves' hyperthyroidism and ophthalmopathy. Regarding the study as a whole: Among clonotypes expanded in thyroid above 0.001, most were also found in blood.

This clonotype was counted many times. Its specificity is not known. V was pared by 5 bases and J by 2 bases, with 13 bases between. The CDR3 sequence is 15 residues long. From germline, CDR1 is SNHLY and CDR2 FYNNEI. RNA transcripts gave rise to amplified TCR beta CDR3 regions. TCR CDR3 underwent first-round RT-PCR with the HTBI primer set. TCRdb re-derived calls from the multiplex PCR reads in MiXCR, one entry per CDR3 protein. The sample holds roughly 110,000 distinct CDR3 sequences, about 16% seen once. The sequenced material came from blood. The J gene is TRBJ2-1, the V gene TRBV2; a weak D match, TRBD2 (6 bases). The TCR sequence derives from a woman aged 45-59 years with Graves' hyperthyroidism. This chain's CDR3 is CASSPGEPAYNEQFF. CDR3 nucleotides: TGTGCCAGCAGTCCGGGAGAGCCGGCCTACAATGAGCAGTTCTTC.